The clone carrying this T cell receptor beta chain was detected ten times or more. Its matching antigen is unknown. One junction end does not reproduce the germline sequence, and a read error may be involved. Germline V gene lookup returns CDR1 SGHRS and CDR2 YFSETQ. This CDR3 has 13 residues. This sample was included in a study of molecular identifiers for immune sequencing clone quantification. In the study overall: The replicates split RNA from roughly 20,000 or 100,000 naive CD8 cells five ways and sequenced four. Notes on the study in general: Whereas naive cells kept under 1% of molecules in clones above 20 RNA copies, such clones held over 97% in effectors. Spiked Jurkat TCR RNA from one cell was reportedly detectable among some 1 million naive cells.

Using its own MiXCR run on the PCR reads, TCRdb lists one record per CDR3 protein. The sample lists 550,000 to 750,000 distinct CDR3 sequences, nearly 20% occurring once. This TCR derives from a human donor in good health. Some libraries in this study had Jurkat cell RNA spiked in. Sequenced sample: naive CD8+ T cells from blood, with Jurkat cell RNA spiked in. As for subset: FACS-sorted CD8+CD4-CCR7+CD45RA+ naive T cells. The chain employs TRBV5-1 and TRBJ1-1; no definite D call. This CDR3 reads CASSLEGNTEAFF. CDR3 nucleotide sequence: TGTGCCAGCAGCTTAGAAGGGAACACTGAAGCTTTCTTT.